Below, 22 T cell receptor beta chains from the same sample are listed, as sequenced in a study of vaccination and CD4 T cells after COVID-19. The Oncomine TCR Beta short-read assay was applied to DNA of cultured CD4+ T cells. One entry per CDR3 protein results from TCRdb running MiXCR on the PCR reads. The sample holds over 15,000 distinct CDR3 sequences; roughly 50% are singletons and the top ten take less than 10%. Treatment: approximately 9-day PBMC culture with coronavirus spike peptide pools or control peptides (ViraFEST assay). These receptors' targets are unknown. Source material: CD4+ T cells from blood, cultured in vitro. All receptors come from a human donor who had recovered from COVID-19.

The chain couples TRBV6-2 or TRBV6-3 to TRBJ2-5; possible D gene TRBD1, 6 bases. V lost 8 bases and J 1 base, leaving 8 bases between the germline ends. The CDR3 is 12 residues long. Per germline, CDR1 MNHEY and CDR2 SVGEGT. CDR3 residues: CASGDIQETQYF. CDR3 DNA sequence: TGTGCCAGCGGGGACATCCAAGAGACCCAGTACTTC.

This clonotype rates as medium-sized (0.01 to 0.1%). The chain recombines TRBV7-2 with TRBJ2-2, with D unclear. Looked up from germline, CDR1 is SGHTA and CDR2 is FQGNSA. Between the trimmed V and J ends, which lost 5 bases and 0 bases, there was a span of 7 bases. The CDR3 totals 14 residues. CDR3 DNA: TGTGCCAGCAGCCAACAGTCGAACACCGGGGAGCTGTTTTTT. Translated, it gives CASSQQSNTGELFF.

The V gene is TRBV18, the J gene TRBJ2-5, with a possible D match to TRBD1 (5 bases). Trimming took off 0 bases at V and 1 base at J, with 6 bases between the two ends. The CDR3 is 14 amino acids. Germline V CDR1 and CDR2: KGHSH, LQKENI. The CDR3 reads CASSPPTVQETQYF. The CDR3 region has the DNA TGTGCCAGCTCACCACCGACAGTCCAAGAGACCCAGTACTTC. Combining the CDR3 with reference TRBV18 and TRBJ2-5 gives the whole variable domain NAGVMQNPRHLVRRRGQEARLRCSPMKGHSHVYWYRQLPEEGLKFMVYLQKENIIDESGMPKERFSAEFPKEGPSILRIQQVVRGDSAAYFCASSPPTVQETQYFGPGTRLLVL.

This chain links TRBV28 with TRBJ2-1, with a tentative D call TRBD2 (6 bases). Germline V gene data show CDR1 as MDHEN and CDR2 as SYDVKM. Trimming shortened V by 2 bases and J by 2 bases, and 10 bases separated the two germline ends. The CDR3 length is 15 residues. The CDR3 sequence: CASSLLAFPYNEQFF. The CDR3, as DNA: TGTGCCAGCAGTTTACTAGCGTTCCCCTACAATGAGCAGTTCTTC.

The rearrangement links TRBV30 to TRBJ1-2, with 12 nucleotides matching TRBD1. The length of the CDR3 is 13 residues. Germline CDR1 and CDR2: GTSNPN and SVGIG (reference sequence). Trimming removed 1 base from V and 7 bases from J; junction bases left unmatched: 1. The CDR3 DNA reads TGTGCCTGGAGTGCGGGACAGGGGGCTGGCTACACCTTC. It is translated as CAWSAGQGAGYTF.

This clonotype occurred once. CDR3: CAISDGVGASDTQYF. CDR3 DNA: TGTGCCATCAGTGATGGGGTAGGGGCCTCAGATACGCAGTATTTT. This chain joins TRBV10-3 and TRBJ2-3, with a tentative D call TRBD1 (5 bases). Germline V lookup: CDR1 ENHRY, CDR2 SYGVKD. With 3 bases removed from V and 4 bases from J, the gap between germline ends came to 14 bases. The CDR3 sequence is 15 residues long.

This clonotype was found a few times. The gene calls are TRBV28 and TRBJ1-2, with D possibly TRBD1 on 5 matching bases. This CDR3 contains 15 residues. Germline CDR1 and CDR2: MDHEN and SYDVKM. The V end was cut by 5 bases, the J end by 0 bases, with 13 bases between. CDR3 bases: TGTGCCAGCAGTGCGGCCTGGGGCCCTAACTATGGCTACACCTTC. It translates to CASSAAWGPNYGYTF.

This chain links TRBV4-3 with TRBJ1-1, with D maybe TRBD1 (6 bases). Germline V gene sequence: CDR1 LGHNA, CDR2 YSLEER. V was clipped by 0 bases and J by 10 bases, with 12 bases between them. The CDR3 is 13 amino acids. The CDR3: CASSQDRGSGAFF. The CDR3 DNA reads as TGCGCCAGCAGCCAAGACAGGGGTTCGGGAGCTTTCTTT.

The chain is built from TRBV5-4 and TRBJ1-1; no reliable D call. Trimming removed 4 bases at V and 1 base at J, with 11 bases between. CDR3 length: 14 amino acids. Germline lookup yields CDR1 SGHNT and CDR2 YYREEE (reference sequence). The DNA of the CDR3 is TGTGCCAGCAGCCGCCTAAGCCAGAACACTGAAGCTTTCTTT. Its protein is CASSRLSQNTEAFF.

This clonotype has more than one count but fewer than ten. The chain joins TRBV21-1 to TRBJ1-1; the table's D gene call, TRBD1, was not cross checked with the DNA. TRBV21-1 is classified as a pseudogene. This CDR3 contains 16 residues. The CDR3 spells CASSCTWGRKNTEAFF. The CDR3 coding sequence is TGTGCCAGCAGCTGTACCTGGGGACGGAAGAACACTGAAGCTTTCTTT.

The chain is built from TRBV20-1 and TRBJ2-1, with 12 bases aligning to TRBD2. Germline V CDR1 and CDR2: DFQATT, SNEGSKA (reference sequence). Unmatched junction bases numbered 8, after V lost 8 bases and J lost 6 bases. The CDR3 loop spans 14 amino acids. CDR3 loop: CSPILAGGLNEQFF. The CDR3 coding sequence is TGCAGTCCAATACTAGCGGGAGGTCTCAATGAGCAGTTCTTC.

The rearrangement links TRBV6-1 to TRBJ1-1; the match to TRBD1 covers 8 bases. The CDR3 is 14 residues long. With V trimmed by 8 bases and J by 0 bases, 5 bases remained unmatched. Germline V gene lookup returns CDR1 MNHNS and CDR2 SASEGT. Here the CDR3 reads CASDRGLMNTEAFF. As DNA, the CDR3 is TGTGCCAGCGACAGGGGACTCATGAACACTGAAGCTTTCTTT.

The chain joins TRBV9 to TRBJ1-2, with 7 positions matching TRBD1. CDR1 is SGDLS and CDR2 is YYNGEE in the germline V gene. Unmatched junction bases numbered 5, after V lost 3 bases and J lost 3 bases. This CDR3 has 14 residues. Here the CDR3 reads CASSGRQGHYGYTF. CDR3 nucleotide sequence: TGTGCCAGCAGCGGCAGACAGGGACACTATGGCTACACCTTC.

The chain uses TRBV5-4 and TRBJ1-1; TRBD1 matches at 11 bases. This CDR3 contains 15 residues. V lost 3 bases and J lost 6; bases outside the gene matches: 7. CDR1 and CDR2 from the germline V gene are SGHNT and YYREEE (reference sequence). The CDR3 bases are TGTGCCAGCAGCTCCCGGACAGGGGGCGGTGCTGAAGCTTTCTTT. It codes for CASSSRTGGGAEAFF.

The V call is TRBV27, the J call TRBJ2-1; TRBD1 aligns across 9 bases. This CDR3 comprises 15 residues. CDR1 is MNHEY, CDR2 SMNVEV, per germline (reference sequence). After removal of 7 bases from V and 3 bases from J, the junction contained 7 bases not matched to a gene. The CDR3 DNA sequence: TGTGCCAGCACCCCCGCGGGACAGGGCTACAATGAGCAGTTCTTC. It yields the protein CASTPAGQGYNEQFF.

By frequency in the sample, this clonotype is medium-sized (0.01 to 0.1%). The chain recombines TRBV25-1 with TRBJ1-5, with D unresolved. Germline loops: CDR1 MGHDK, CDR2 SYGVNS. Trimming removed 6 bases at V and 8 bases at J, with 14 bases between. This CDR3 is built from 13 residues. CDR3 coding DNA: TGTGCCAGCAGAAAAGAGGTTTGGGAGCCCCAGCATTTT. Protein product: CASRKEVWEPQHF.

The chain uses TRBV5-1 and TRBJ2-1; D may correspond to TRBD1 or TRBD2 (7 bases each). V lost 1 base to trimming and J lost 9 bases, with 17 bases between them. The CDR3 length is 15 residues. CDR1 and CDR2 (germline): SGHRS, YFSETQ. The CDR3 sequence is CASSLSGTAGREQFF. The CDR3 nucleotides read TGCGCCAGCAGCTTGTCCGGGACAGCGGGGCGTGAGCAGTTCTTC.

This chain uses TRBV12-3 or TRBV12-4 with TRBJ1-1, with D tentatively TRBD1 (6 bases). The length of the CDR3 is 14 residues. Trimming removed 6 bases from V and 4 bases from J, with 15 bases in between. CDR3 sequence reads: CASSQGSRGTEAFF. DNA for the CDR3: TGTGCCAGCAGCCAGGGGTCTCGGGGCACTGAAGCTTTCTTT.

Comments on this clonotype: The germline gene is not matched at one end of the junction; a read error may be the cause. This sequence joins TRBV12-5 and TRBJ1-1; D possibly corresponds to TRBD1 (6 bases). The CDR3 has 16 amino acids. CDR1 LGHNT and CDR2 FRNRAP come from the germline V gene. CDR3 nucleotide sequence: TGTACTAGTGGTTTGGTGAAGACAGGATCCAACACTGAAGCTTTCTTT. Translation: CTSGLVKTGSNTEAFF.

This clonotype appeared a few times. The gene calls are TRBV6-1 and TRBJ2-5; 7 nucleotides agree with TRBD1. Germline CDR1 reads MNHNS; CDR2 reads SASEGT. The CDR3 is made up of 13 amino acids. With V trimmed by 6 bases and J by 3 bases, 4 bases remained unmatched. The CDR3: CASSHRGEETQYF. CDR3 sequence (DNA): TGTGCCAGCAGCCACAGGGGTGAAGAGACCCAGTACTTC.

The chain uses TRBV30 and TRBJ1-5; tentative D call: TRBD1 (6 bases). The CDR3 consists of 14 residues. The germline CDR1 and CDR2 sequences are GTSNPN and SVGIG (reference sequence). Trimming left V 1 base short and J 5 bases short, with 12 bases between. The CDR3 is CAWSAQQGYQPQHF. The CDR3 DNA reads as TGTGCCTGGAGTGCCCAACAGGGATATCAGCCCCAGCATTTT.

The rearrangement links TRBV7-9 to TRBJ1-1, with 7 positions matching TRBD1. Unmatched junction bases numbered 6, after V lost 3 bases and J lost 2 bases. The CDR3 has 15 residues. Germline lookup yields CDR1 SEHNR and CDR2 FQNEAQ (reference sequence). CDR3 nucleotide sequence: TGTGCCAGCAGCTTCGACAGGGCCAGAAACACTGAAGCTTTCTTT. Protein: CASSFDRARNTEAFF.